This T cell receptor beta chain was identified in a study of T cell changes during pregnancy in multiple sclerosis (dated by TCRdb to the late 2010s). A note on the overall study: The study examined how the T cell repertoire changed over the course of pregnancy in women with multiple sclerosis.

The library was produced with the immunoSEQ multiplex PCR assay. Imported from immuneACCESS, the table was reduced by TCRdb to in-frame sequences with V and J called. These copies leave out some clones; in studies compared against another copy, an unresolved V gene accounts for under half, and the cause of the remainder is not known. In all, the sample holds some 94,000 clones, and 91% of those were seen once. Clones ranked in the top ten supply roughly 2% of the sample. Between the V and J ends, shortened by 6 bases and 0 bases respectively, the junction contains 13 bases. The CDR3, from cysteine to phenylalanine, totals 15 residues. Kept here is only the CDR3 DNA, which spans 45 bases and is read in frame from base 1. Per the germline V gene, SGDLS is the CDR1 and YYNGEE is the CDR2. As for this clone: Its antigen specificity is not known. Base qualities are not provided; no much larger clone lies one nucleotide away.

The receptor comes from a female donor in good health, enrolled as a control in a pregnancy study. This sequence uses TRBV9 and TRBJ2-1; possibly the D gene is TRBD1, per 7 matching bases. The source was peripheral blood, collected in the first trimester of pregnancy. The CDR3 protein is CASNPGGSSYNEQFF. Read as DNA, the sequence is TGTGCCAGCAATCCAGGGGGGAGCTCCTACAATGAGCAGTTCTTC.